Given below is one T cell receptor beta chain in context. In the study's own analysis: Scientists estimated how many nucleated cells there were by amplifying reference gene primers. Profiling relied on immunoSEQ multiplex PCR, and the TCRdb table lists in-frame clones only, not all of them. V and J calls and clone size are copied from that table; D and trimming were computed from the DNA. The sample holds 300,000 or so clones; 70% to 90% are singletons and the top ten take under 6%. The data were taken from a study of blood T cell repertoires in COVID-19. Whole-study context: Researchers got acute and convalescent COVID-19 samples from the United States, Italy and Spain.

Germline CDR1 and CDR2: MNHEY and SMNVEV (reference sequence). CDR3 length equals 16 residues. Trimming pared 5 bases from V and 3 bases from J, leaving 18 bases between. Material: PBMCs or T cells enriched from blood (not recorded which). The chain has TRBV27 and TRBJ2-3, with D perhaps TRBD2 (7 bases). This receptor was identified in a woman under 40 who had recovered from COVID-19. CDR3 protein: CASSPIGRGLTDTQYF. For the CDR3, the DNA is TGTGCCAGCAGTCCCATAGGGCGGGGGCTAACAGATACGCAGTATTTT.